The 9 T cell receptor beta chains below were found in one sample sequenced in a study of blood T cell repertoires in COVID-19. The data were produced by immunoSEQ multiplex PCR, yet TCRdb's version contains in-frame clones alone and is incomplete. Of some 300,000 clones in the sample, 90% are singletons; the top ten hold roughly 3.9%. Sequencing input: PBMCs or T cells enriched from blood (not recorded which). These receptors were obtained from a woman aged 30 to 39 who had been exposed to COVID-19.

The chain couples TRBV18 to TRBJ2-1, with D perhaps TRBD1 (6 bases). Germline V gene data show CDR1 as KGHSH and CDR2 as LQKENI. Trimming removed 4 bases at V and 4 bases at J, with 14 bases between. The CDR3 is 15 amino acids. The CDR3 sequence is CASSLLQGPYNEQFF. CDR3 coding DNA: TGTGCCAGCTCACTCTTACAGGGCCCGTACAATGAGCAGTTCTTC.

The V gene is TRBV7-9, the J gene TRBJ1-1, with 7 bases matching TRBD1. This CDR3 comprises 13 residues. Germline trimming cut 5 bases from V and 5 bases from J; bases unmatched to any gene: 5. Germline CDR1 and CDR2: SEHNR and FQNEAQ (reference sequence). CDR3 DNA sequence: TGTGCCAGCAGCCGACAGGGAGAAACTGAAGCTTTCTTT. This codes for CASSRQGETEAFF.

The V call is TRBV19, the J call TRBJ1-1; 10 bases fit TRBD1. CDR1 and CDR2 from the germline V gene are LNHDA and SQIVND (reference sequence). V was clipped by 4 bases and J by 2 bases; unmatched bases: 4. CDR3 size: 15 residues. DNA of the CDR3: TGTGCCAGTAGTAGGACAGGGGGTAGTAACACTGAAGCTTTCTTT. Translated: CASSRTGGSNTEAFF.

The chain uses TRBV4-1 and TRBJ2-7, with 10 bases identical to TRBD1. With 4 bases clipped from V and 1 base from J, the junction kept 1 base outside the gene matches. CDR1 is MGHRA and CDR2 is YSYEKL in the germline V gene. The CDR3 loop spans 14 amino acids. CDR3 in amino acids: CASSPGQGSYEQYF. The CDR3 DNA is TGCGCCAGCAGCCCGGGACAGGGGTCCTACGAGCAGTACTTC.

The J gene is TRBJ1-1, the V gene TRBV10-3; D is ambiguous. Germline V gene data show CDR1 as ENHRY and CDR2 as SYGVKD. This CDR3 region has 16 residues. Deletions cut 0 bases from V and 4 bases from J, with 15 bases between. The CDR3: CAISESAVLGGTEAFF. DNA of the CDR3: TGTGCCATCAGTGAGTCGGCGGTTCTAGGTGGCACTGAAGCTTTCTTT.

This chain links TRBV15 with TRBJ2-7, with D possibly being TRBD1 (6 bases). Trimming pared 1 base from V and 4 bases from J, leaving 11 bases between. CDR1 is LNHNV and CDR2 is YYDKDF in the germline V gene (reference sequence). CDR3 length: 14 residues. The CDR3 region is CATSRGQGKYEQYF. CDR3 DNA: TGTGCCACCAGCAGAGGTCAGGGGAAATACGAGCAGTACTTC.

In its sample, this clone was seen once. The chain combines TRBV13 with TRBJ2-7; the D gene is possibly TRBD2 (6 bases). V gave up 5 bases and J gave up 3 bases, with 11 bases separating them. This CDR3 region has 13 residues. Germline CDR1 is PRHDT and CDR2 is FYEKMQ (reference sequence). The CDR3 loop is CASSPGLFYEQYF. The CDR3 bases are TGTGCCAGCAGCCCGGGACTGTTCTACGAGCAGTACTTC.

V usage is TRBV3-1 (or the pseudogene TRBV3-2) and J usage is TRBJ2-3, with 7 bases matching TRBD2. V gave up 1 base and J gave up 10 bases; unmatched junction bases: 2. Germline V lookup: CDR1 LGHDT, CDR2 YNNKEL (reference sequence). CDR3 length equals 12 residues. The CDR3 region is CASSQGAGPQYF. CDR3 sequence (DNA): TGTGCCAGCAGCCAAGGAGCGGGGCCGCAGTATTTT.

This CDR3 is CASSRDRYYGYTF. In DNA form, the CDR3 reads TGCGCCAGCTCCCGGGACAGGTACTATGGCTACACCTTC. The gene calls are TRBV5-1 and TRBJ1-2; 8 bases are shared with TRBD1. Germline CDR1 is SGHRS and CDR2 is YFSETQ. This CDR3 region has 13 residues. V trimming: 7 bases; J trimming: 3 bases; junction bases outside the gene matches: 5.